The text below deals with one T cell receptor beta chain. As handled by the study authors: Estimates of nucleated cell counts were drawn from the amplification of reference gene primers. Sequencing used immunoSEQ multiplex PCR; TCRdb keeps in-frame clones, though not all of them. D and trimming were read from the DNA, whereas the V and J calls and clone size are those reported in that table. The data contain about 120,000 clones, roughly 90% of them singletons. The ends were cut back, 5 bases at V and 9 bases at J, with 11 bases in the middle. This CDR3 region has 13 residues. Germline V CDR1 and CDR2: KGHSH, LQKENI. The source of the sample is a study of blood T cell repertoires in COVID-19. Background on the study: The origin of the acute and convalescent COVID-19 samples was the United States, Italy and Spain.

The receptor was derived from a human donor with acute or convalescent COVID-19. The donor label of this sample is uncertain. The chain combines TRBV18 with TRBJ1-6; D remains ambiguous. Material: peripheral blood. CDR3 region: CASSSDRGSPLHF. DNA for the CDR3: TGTGCCAGCTCAAGCGACCGGGGTTCACCCCTCCACTTT.